The 12 T cell receptor beta chains reported below all come from one sample, sequenced in a study of shared clonotypes between healthy human individuals. The method was immunoSEQ multiplex PCR; TCRdb's version includes in-frame clones alone and lacks a portion of them. The data contain some 690,000 clones, 90% of them singletons. The sequenced sample was memory CD8+ T cells from PBMCs. As to subset: CD45RO+ cells pooled with CCR7-negative TemRA cells. All receptors come from a man between 18 and 29 years old in good health. Some clones in this sample may be carry-over from other donors' samples.

V and J are TRBV13 and TRBJ2-3; D gene unclear. V was pared by 1 base and J by 0 bases, with 5 bases between. The length of the CDR3 is 14 residues. Germline V lookup: CDR1 PRHDT, CDR2 FYEKMQ (reference sequence). In nucleotides, the CDR3 is TGTGCCAGCAGCTTAGTCACTAGCACAGATACGCAGTATTTT. Translation gives CASSLVTSTDTQYF.

This chain connects TRBV7-3 to TRBJ2-3; 7 bases match TRBD1. V lost 5 bases and J lost 4; bases outside the gene matches: 6. This CDR3 is 14 amino acids long. In germline, CDR1 is SGHTA, CDR2 FQGTGA. DNA for the CDR3: TGTGCCAGCAGCGCAACAGGGGATCCAGATACGCAGTATTTT. It is translated as CASSATGDPDTQYF.

This rearrangement joins TRBV15 to TRBJ2-7; D is tentatively TRBD1 or TRBD2 (5 bases each). V lost 5 bases and J lost 4, with 21 bases in between. This CDR3 contains 16 residues. The germline CDR1 and CDR2 sequences are LNHNV and YYDKDF (reference sequence). For the CDR3, the DNA is TGTGCCACCAGCCCAATCTCGGGACGGGGCTTTTACGAGCAGTACTTC. It yields the protein CATSPISGRGFYEQYF.

The CDR3 bases are TGTGCCAGCAGCTTAGAAAAGCTAGCGGGACTACTCTACAATGAGCAGTTCTTC. It yields the protein CASSLEKLAGLLYNEQFF. The V call is TRBV7-2, the J call TRBJ2-1; TRBD2 agrees at 9 bases. This CDR3 region has 18 residues. V lost 1 base and J lost 3; bases outside the gene matches: 10. Germline values: CDR1 SGHTA, CDR2 FQGNSA.

This clone came up once. The V call is TRBV4-2, the J call TRBJ1-1; D gene unclear. Looked up from germline, CDR1 is LGHNA and CDR2 is YNFKEQ. V dropped 0 bases and J dropped 1 base, with 12 bases sitting between them. The CDR3 is 16 residues long. The CDR3 loop is CASSQDRRAENTEAFF. The CDR3 nucleotides read TGTGCCAGCAGCCAAGATAGGCGAGCGGAGAACACTGAAGCTTTCTTT.

The chain carries TRBV7-8 and TRBJ1-2; D perhaps matches TRBD1 (6 bases). The germline gives CDR1 SGHVS, CDR2 FQNEAQ. The CDR3 spans 16 residues. V shed 0 bases and J shed 8 bases, with 19 bases lying between them. The CDR3, as DNA: TGTGCCAGCAGCTTAGCGGTAGTCGGGACATCGGAGGGCTACACCTTC. Its protein is CASSLAVVGTSEGYTF.

This chain connects TRBV28 to TRBJ2-3; D is undetermined. V lost 8 bases to trimming and J lost 2 bases, with 14 bases between them. The CDR3 is made up of 14 amino acids. Germline CDR1 and CDR2: MDHEN and SYDVKM. The CDR3 region has the DNA TGTGCCAGCTCGACTCAGTGGACCACAGATACGCAGTATTTT. It specifies CASSTQWTTDTQYF.

This rearrangement joins TRBV5-1 to TRBJ2-7, with 8 nucleotides matching TRBD2. From germline, CDR1 is SGHRS and CDR2 YFSETQ. This CDR3 has 14 amino acids. The V gene end was trimmed by 5 bases and the J gene end by 0 bases; junction bases not matched to a gene: 4. The CDR3 nucleotides are TGCGCCAGCAGGGCGGGGGGCAGCTCCTACGAGCAGTACTTC. It codes for CASRAGGSSYEQYF.

V is TRBV27 and J is TRBJ1-2; D possibly corresponds to TRBD1 (6 bases). The CDR3 is 12 residues long. Germline V lookup: CDR1 MNHEY, CDR2 SMNVEV (reference sequence). Between the trimmed V and J ends, which lost 5 bases and 6 bases, there was a span of 10 bases. The CDR3 region has the DNA TGTGCCAGCAGTGAACAGGGAGATGGCTACACCTTC. Its protein product is CASSEQGDGYTF.

The rearrangement uses TRBV18 and TRBJ2-6, with TRBD2 as a possible D gene (6 bases). CDR3 length: 16 amino acids. Germline loops: CDR1 KGHSH, CDR2 LQKENI. Trimming left V 8 bases short and J 0 bases short, with 14 bases between. In DNA, the CDR3 is TGTGCCAGCACCCGGGGGAATTTCTCTGGGGCCAACGTCCTGACTTTC. Its translation: CASTRGNFSGANVLTF.

The chain has TRBV27 and TRBJ2-7; no clear D. V lost 6 bases and J 7 bases, leaving 19 bases between the germline ends. The CDR3 spans 14 residues. CDR1 and CDR2 from the germline V gene are MNHEY and SMNVEV (reference sequence). This CDR3 is CASSPIPVGREQYF. CDR3 sequence (DNA): TGTGCCAGCAGCCCCATCCCGGTAGGTCGTGAGCAGTACTTC.

The chain joins TRBV11-2 to TRBJ2-5; D perhaps matches TRBD2 (5 bases). The CDR3 runs 16 residues. CDR1 SGHAT and CDR2 FQNNGV come from the germline V gene. Trimming removed 5 bases at V and 4 bases at J, with 20 bases between. The DNA of the CDR3 is TGTGCCAGCAGCCAGGTGTTTAGCGAAGTGGTAGAGACCCAGTACTTC. This translates into CASSQVFSEVVETQYF.